A selection of T cell receptor beta chains follows, all from one sample in a study of blood T cell repertoires in COVID-19. Libraries were prepared by immunoSEQ multiplex PCR; TCRdb keeps only in-frame clonotypes and omits some of them. Of about 380,000 clones in the sample, 80% to 90% were seen once. The sequenced material came from PBMCs or T cells enriched from blood (not recorded which). These receptors were collected from a man aged 25 to 40 who had recovered from COVID-19. Each CDR3 is given with its conserved first and last residue. The order of the fields is J gene, V gene, CDR3 length, CDR3 protein.

>TRBJ1-1|TRBV5-5|14
CASSPGQGNTEAFF
>TRBJ2-6|TRBV2|17
CASIESGGFSGANVLTF
>TRBJ1-3|TRBV15|15
CATSRDPGGGNTIYF
>TRBJ2-5|TRBV10-3|14
CAISSSTGLETQYF
>TRBJ1-6|TRBV5-3|16
CARSPVTESYNSPLHF
>TRBJ2-7|TRBV5-1|15
CASSLGQGGSYEQYF
>TRBJ1-2|TRBV19|15
CASSITPGYNYGYTF
>TRBJ1-2|TRBV6-1|15
CASSEGDAGPYGYTF
>TRBJ2-7|TRBV9|19
CASSDGLGMETGFDYEQYF
>TRBJ2-4|TRBV21-1|19
CASSNKVGRGRPAKNIQYF
>TRBJ1-5|TRBV30|12
CAWDRAGQPQHF
>TRBJ2-2|TRBV7-2|17
CASSLPVWSFPTGELFF
>TRBJ1-5|TRBV7-8|13
CASSPGGNQPQHF
>TRBJ1-5|TRBV4-3|16
CASSQDPRGASGPQHF
>TRBJ2-1|TRBV6-5|14
CASSLAALGNEQFF
>TRBJ2-1|TRBV7-9|17
CASSLERAGGRYNEQFF
>TRBJ2-3|TRBV5-5|18
CASSLGLAGGRGTDTQYF
>TRBJ2-3|TRBV9|14
CASSSGQNTDTQYF
>TRBJ2-5|TRBV18|14
CASSPRFGVETQYF
>TRBJ1-2|TRBV19|14
CASSPGQTSYGYTF
>TRBJ1-2|TRBV7-8|11
CASSLDYGYTF
>TRBJ2-7|TRBV30|16
CAWSGPDRGGKNEQYF
>TRBJ1-1|TRBV4-1|13
CASSQGPRTEAFF
>TRBJ1-2|TRBV6-1|12
CASSDRSHGYTF
>TRBJ2-2|TRBV18|15
CASSRDRGNTGELFF
>TRBJ2-3|TRBV29-1|19
CSVESSFKARYKSTDTQYF
>TRBJ1-2|TRBV27|12
CASGQGGYGYTF
>TRBJ1-1|TRBV19|14
CASSSQRMNTEAFF
>TRBJ1-4|TRBV21-1|8
CASSNRFF
>TRBJ1-1|TRBV19|14
CASKEGILYTEAFF
>TRBJ2-3|TRBV6-4|15
CASSQSGGASDTQYF
>TRBJ2-7|TRBV6-5|14
CASSPGQGAYEQYF
>TRBJ1-2|TRBV7-8|13
CASSPQGAYGYTF
>TRBJ2-1|TRBV7-9|17
CASSLSWTSGGAFEQFF
>TRBJ1-2|TRBV6-1|15
CASSEALQGRDGYTF
>TRBJ1-1|TRBV6-5|15
CASSYTGTVPTEAFF
>TRBJ2-5|TRBV4-3|16
CASSQGLARAGETQYF
>TRBJ1-5|TRBV6-5|16
CASSYSGQGSNQPQHF
>TRBJ2-5|TRBV7-9|16
CASSLVPGSGRETQYF
>TRBJ1-2|TRBV30|14
CAWREIQGANGYTF
>TRBJ2-3|TRBV6-2/TRBV6-3|15
CASSTPGLALYTQYF
>TRBJ2-3|TRBV6-5|15
CASSYSAPSTDTQYF
>TRBJ2-7|TRBV5-5|15
CASSPRQGGLYEQYF
>TRBJ1-1|TRBV12-3/TRBV12-4|13
CASSFFPGSEAFF
>TRBJ1-6|TRBV6-5|13
CASRRVPNSPLHF
>TRBJ2-1|TRBV9|15
CASSVGGRGLLEQFF
>TRBJ1-6|TRBV7-8|15
CASSVDRGGNSPLHF